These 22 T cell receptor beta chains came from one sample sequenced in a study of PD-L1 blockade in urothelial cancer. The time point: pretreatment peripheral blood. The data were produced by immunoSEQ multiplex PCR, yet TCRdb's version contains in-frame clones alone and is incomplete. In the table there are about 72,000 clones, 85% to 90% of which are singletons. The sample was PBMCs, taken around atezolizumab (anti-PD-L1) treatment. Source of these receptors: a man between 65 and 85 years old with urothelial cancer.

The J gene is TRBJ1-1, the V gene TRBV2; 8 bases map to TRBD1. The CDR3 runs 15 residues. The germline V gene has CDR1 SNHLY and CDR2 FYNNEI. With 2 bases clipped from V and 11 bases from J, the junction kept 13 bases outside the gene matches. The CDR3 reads CASSESGRGLVRAFF. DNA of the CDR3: TGTGCCAGCAGTGAAAGCGGCAGGGGGCTAGTTAGGGCTTTCTTT.

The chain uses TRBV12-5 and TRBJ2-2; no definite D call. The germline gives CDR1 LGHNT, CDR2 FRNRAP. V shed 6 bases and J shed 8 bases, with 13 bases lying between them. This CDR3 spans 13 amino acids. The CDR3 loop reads CASGRQDRGELFF. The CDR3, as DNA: TGTGCTAGTGGGAGACAAGATCGAGGGGAGCTGTTTTTT. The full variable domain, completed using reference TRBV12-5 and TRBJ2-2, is DARVTQTPRHKVTEMGQEVTMRCQPILGHNTVFWYRQTMMQGLELLAYFRNRAPLDDSGMPKDRFSAEMPDATLATLKIQPSEPRDSAVYFCASGRQDRGELFFGEGSRLTVL.

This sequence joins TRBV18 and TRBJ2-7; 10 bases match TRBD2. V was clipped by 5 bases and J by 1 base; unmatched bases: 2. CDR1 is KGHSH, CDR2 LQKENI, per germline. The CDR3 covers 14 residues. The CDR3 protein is CASSRTSGSYEQYF. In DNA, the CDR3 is TGTGCCAGCTCAAGGACTAGCGGATCCTACGAGCAGTACTTC.

The CDR3 DNA reads TGTGCCAGTAGTAGCGCGAGAATGAACACTGAAGCTTTCTTT. Protein: CASSSARMNTEAFF. The chain has TRBV19 and TRBJ1-1, with D unclear. The germline CDR1 and CDR2 sequences are LNHDA and SQIVND (reference sequence). The V and J ends lost 4 bases and 0 bases respectively, with 9 bases between them. The CDR3 spans 14 residues.

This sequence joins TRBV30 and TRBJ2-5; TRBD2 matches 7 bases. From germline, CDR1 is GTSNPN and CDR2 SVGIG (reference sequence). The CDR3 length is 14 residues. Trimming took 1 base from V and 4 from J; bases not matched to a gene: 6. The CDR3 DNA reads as TGTGCCTGGAGTGAGGGACTACCTTTAGAGACCCAGTACTTC. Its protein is CAWSEGLPLETQYF.

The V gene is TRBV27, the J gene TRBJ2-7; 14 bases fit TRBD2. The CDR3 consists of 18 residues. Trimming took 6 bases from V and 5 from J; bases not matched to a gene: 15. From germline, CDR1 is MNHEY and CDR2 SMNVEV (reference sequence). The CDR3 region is CASRPAGTSGRRADEQYF. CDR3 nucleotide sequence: TGTGCCAGCAGACCTGCCGGGACTAGCGGGAGAAGGGCGGACGAGCAGTACTTC.

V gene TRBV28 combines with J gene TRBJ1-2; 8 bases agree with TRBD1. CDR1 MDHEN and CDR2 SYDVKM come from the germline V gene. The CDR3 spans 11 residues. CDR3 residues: CASSGGWGYTF. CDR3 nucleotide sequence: TGTGCGAGTTCAGGGGGCTGGGGCTACACCTTC.

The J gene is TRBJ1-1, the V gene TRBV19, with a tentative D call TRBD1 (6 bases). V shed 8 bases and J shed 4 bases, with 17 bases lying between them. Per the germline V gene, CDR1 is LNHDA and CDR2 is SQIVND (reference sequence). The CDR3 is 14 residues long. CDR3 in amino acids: CASSQGYWSTEAFF. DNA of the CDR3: TGTGCCAGTTCTCAGGGGTACTGGAGCACTGAAGCTTTCTTT.

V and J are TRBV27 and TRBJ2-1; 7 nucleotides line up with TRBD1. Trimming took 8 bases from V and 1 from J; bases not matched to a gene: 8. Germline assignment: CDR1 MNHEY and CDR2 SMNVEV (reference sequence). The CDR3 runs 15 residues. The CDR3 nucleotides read TGTGCCAGCTCTGACAGGGACGCGTCCTACAATGAGCAGTTCTTC. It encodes CASSDRDASYNEQFF.

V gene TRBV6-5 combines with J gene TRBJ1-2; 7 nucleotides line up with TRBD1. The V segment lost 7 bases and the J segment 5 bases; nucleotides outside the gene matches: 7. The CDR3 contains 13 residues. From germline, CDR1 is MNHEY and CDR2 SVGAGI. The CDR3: CASTPGQSYGYTF. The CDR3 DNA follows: TGTGCCAGCACCCCGGGACAGAGTTATGGCTACACCTTC.

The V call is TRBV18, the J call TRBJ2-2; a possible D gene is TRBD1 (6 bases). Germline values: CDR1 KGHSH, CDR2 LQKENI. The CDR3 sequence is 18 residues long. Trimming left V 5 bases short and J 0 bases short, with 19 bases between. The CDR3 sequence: CASSGIQTGQTNTGELFF. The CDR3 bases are TGTGCCAGCTCAGGGATTCAGACAGGTCAAACGAACACCGGGGAGCTGTTTTTT.

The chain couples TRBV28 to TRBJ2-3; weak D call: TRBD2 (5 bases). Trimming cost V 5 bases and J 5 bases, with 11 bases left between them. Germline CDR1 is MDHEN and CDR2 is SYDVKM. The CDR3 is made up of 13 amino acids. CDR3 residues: CASSGERIDTQYF. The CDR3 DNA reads TGTGCCAGCAGTGGGGAGAGGATAGATACGCAGTATTTT.

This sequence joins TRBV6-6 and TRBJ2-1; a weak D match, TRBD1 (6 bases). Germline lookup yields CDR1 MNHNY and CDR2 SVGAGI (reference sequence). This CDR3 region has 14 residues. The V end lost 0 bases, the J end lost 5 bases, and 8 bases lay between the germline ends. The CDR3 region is CASSYSGQNNEQFF. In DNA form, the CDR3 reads TGTGCCAGCAGTTACTCTGGACAGAACAATGAGCAGTTCTTC.

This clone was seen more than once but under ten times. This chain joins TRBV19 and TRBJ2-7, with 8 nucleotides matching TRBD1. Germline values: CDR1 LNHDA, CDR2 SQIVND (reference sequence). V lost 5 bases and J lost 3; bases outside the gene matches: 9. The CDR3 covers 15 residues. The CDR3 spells CASSPSGTGVYEQYF. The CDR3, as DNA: TGTGCCAGTAGTCCTTCCGGGACAGGAGTCTACGAGCAGTACTTC.

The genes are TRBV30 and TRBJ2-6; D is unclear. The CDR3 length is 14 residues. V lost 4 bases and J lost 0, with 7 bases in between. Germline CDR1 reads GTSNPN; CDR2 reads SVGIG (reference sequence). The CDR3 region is CAWTRDSGANVLTF. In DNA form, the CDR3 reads TGTGCCTGGACGAGAGACTCTGGGGCCAACGTCCTGACTTTC.

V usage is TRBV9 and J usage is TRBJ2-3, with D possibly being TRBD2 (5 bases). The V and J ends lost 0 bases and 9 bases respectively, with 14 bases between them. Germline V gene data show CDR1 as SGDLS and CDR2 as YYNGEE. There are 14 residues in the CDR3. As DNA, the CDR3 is TGTGCCAGCAGCGTAGCTCGGACCTCGGGGACGCAGTATTTT. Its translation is CASSVARTSGTQYF.

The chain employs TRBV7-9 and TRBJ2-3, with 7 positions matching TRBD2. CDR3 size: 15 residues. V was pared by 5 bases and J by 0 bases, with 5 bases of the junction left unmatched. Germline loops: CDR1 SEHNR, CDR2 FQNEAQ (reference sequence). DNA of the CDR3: TGTGCCAGCAGCCCCAGCGGGGAAAGCACAGATACGCAGTATTTT. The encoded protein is CASSPSGESTDTQYF.

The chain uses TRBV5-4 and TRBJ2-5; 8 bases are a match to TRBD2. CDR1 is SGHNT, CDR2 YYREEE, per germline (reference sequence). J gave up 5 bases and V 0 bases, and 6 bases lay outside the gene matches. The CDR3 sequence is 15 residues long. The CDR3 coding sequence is TGTGCCAGCAGCTTGGGGTCAGGCGGGAGGGAGACCCAGTACTTC. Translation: CASSLGSGGRETQYF.

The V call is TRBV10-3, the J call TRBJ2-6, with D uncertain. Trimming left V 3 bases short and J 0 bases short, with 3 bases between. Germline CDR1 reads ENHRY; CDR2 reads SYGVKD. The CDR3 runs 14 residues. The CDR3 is CAISDSSGANVLTF. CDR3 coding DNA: TGTGCCATCAGTGATAGCTCTGGGGCCAACGTCCTGACTTTC.

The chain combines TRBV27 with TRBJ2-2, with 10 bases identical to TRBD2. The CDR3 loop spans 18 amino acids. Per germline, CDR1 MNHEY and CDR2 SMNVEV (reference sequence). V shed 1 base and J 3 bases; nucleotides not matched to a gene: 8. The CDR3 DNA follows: TGTGCCAGCAGTTTATTGGGGAGGACTAGCGGCCACACCGGGGAGCTGTTTTTT. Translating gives CASSLLGRTSGHTGELFF.

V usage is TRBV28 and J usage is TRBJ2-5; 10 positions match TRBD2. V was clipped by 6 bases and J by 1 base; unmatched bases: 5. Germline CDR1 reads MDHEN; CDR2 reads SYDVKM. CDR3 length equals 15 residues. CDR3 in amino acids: CASSRRLAGQETQYF. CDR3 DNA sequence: TGTGCCAGCAGCCGCCGACTAGCGGGCCAAGAGACCCAGTACTTC. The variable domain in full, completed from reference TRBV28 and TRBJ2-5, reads DVKVTQSSRYLVKRTGEKVFLECVQDMDHENMFWYRQDPGLGLRLIYFSYDVKMKEKGDIPEGYSVSREKKERFSLILESASTNQTSMYLCASSRRLAGQETQYFGPGTRLLVL.

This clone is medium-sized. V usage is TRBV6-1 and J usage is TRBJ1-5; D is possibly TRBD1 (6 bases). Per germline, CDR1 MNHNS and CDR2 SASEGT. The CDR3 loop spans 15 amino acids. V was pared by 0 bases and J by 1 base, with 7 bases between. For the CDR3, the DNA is TGTGCCAGCAGTGAAGCCACAGGGAGCAATCAGCCCCAGCATTTT. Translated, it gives CASSEATGSNQPQHF.